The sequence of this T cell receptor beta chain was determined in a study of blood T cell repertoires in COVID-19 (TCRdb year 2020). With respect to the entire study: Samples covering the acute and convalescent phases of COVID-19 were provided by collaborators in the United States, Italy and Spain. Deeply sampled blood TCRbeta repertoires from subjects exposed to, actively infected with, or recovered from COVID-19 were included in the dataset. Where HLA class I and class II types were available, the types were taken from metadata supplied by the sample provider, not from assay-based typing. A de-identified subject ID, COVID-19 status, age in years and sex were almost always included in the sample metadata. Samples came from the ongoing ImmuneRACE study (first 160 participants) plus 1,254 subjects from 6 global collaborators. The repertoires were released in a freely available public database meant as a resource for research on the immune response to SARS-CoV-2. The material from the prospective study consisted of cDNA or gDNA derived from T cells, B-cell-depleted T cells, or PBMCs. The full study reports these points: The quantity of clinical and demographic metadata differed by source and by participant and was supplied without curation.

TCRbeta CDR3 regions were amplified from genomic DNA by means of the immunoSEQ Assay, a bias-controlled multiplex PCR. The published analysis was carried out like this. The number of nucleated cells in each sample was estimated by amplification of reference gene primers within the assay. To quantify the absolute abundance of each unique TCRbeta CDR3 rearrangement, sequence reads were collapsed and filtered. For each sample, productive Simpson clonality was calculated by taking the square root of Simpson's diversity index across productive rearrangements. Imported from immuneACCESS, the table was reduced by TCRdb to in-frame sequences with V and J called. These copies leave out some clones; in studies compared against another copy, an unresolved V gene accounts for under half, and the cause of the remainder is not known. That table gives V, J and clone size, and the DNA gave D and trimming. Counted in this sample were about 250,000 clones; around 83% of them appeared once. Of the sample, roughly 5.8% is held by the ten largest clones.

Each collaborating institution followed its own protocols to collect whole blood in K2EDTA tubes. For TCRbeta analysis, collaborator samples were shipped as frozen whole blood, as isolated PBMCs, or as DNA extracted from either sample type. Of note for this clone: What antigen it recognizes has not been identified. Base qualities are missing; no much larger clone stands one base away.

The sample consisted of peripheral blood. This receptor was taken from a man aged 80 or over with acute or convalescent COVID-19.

The sequenced DNA: TGTGCCAGCAGGCCTCCCGGACTAGCGGGATTAGATGAGCAGTTCTTC. Its product reads: CASRPPGLAGLDEQFF. The chain is assembled from TRBV27 and TRBJ2-1; the junction holds 12 bases that match TRBD2. CDR1 and CDR2 were assigned from the germline V gene (reference sequence) as MNHEY and SMNVEV. The CDR3 sequence holds 16 residues, the cysteine and phenylalanine included. Only CDR3 DNA is held: 48 bases, read in frame from base 1. From V the trimming removes 6 bases and from J it removes 8 bases, while the gene matches leave 11 bases of the junction unaccounted for.